Detailed here is one TCR beta chain. A junction boundary mismatches the germline segment, possibly from a read error. Assay: immunoSEQ multiplex PCR; the TCRdb copy retains only in-frame clones and omits some. The repertoire includes 250,000 to 300,000 clones, 80% to 90% of them detected once, and over 4% sits in the top ten. The CDR3 runs 18 residues. Germline V gene sequence: CDR1 SGHRS, CDR2 YFSETQ. This specimen belongs to a study of blood T cell repertoires in COVID-19. Study-level information: The cDNA or gDNA used as material had been derived from T cells, B-cell-depleted T cells, or PBMCs.

The sample comprised PBMCs or T cells enriched from blood (not recorded which). The rearrangement uses TRBV5-1 and TRBJ1-3; weak D call: TRBD1 (5 bases). The source of this sequence is a man aged 25-45 years with acute COVID-19. CDR3 amino acids: CASSLGIKTASSGNTIYF. In DNA, the CDR3 is TGTGCCAGCAGCTTAGGCATCAAGACAGCCAGCTCTGGAAACACCATATATTTT.